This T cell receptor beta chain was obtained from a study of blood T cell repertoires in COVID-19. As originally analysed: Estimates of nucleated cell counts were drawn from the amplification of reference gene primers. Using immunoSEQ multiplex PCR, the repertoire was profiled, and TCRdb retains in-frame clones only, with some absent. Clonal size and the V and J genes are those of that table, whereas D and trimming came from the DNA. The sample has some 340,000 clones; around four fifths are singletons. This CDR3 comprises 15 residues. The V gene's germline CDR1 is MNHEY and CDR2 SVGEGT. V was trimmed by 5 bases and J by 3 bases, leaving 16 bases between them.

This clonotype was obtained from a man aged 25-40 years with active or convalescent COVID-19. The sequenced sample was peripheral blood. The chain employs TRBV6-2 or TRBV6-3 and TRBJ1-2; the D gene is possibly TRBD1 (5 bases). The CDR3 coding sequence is TGTGCCAGCAGTAAACAGGATATTAGGGACTATGGCTACACCTTC. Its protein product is CASSKQDIRDYGYTF.